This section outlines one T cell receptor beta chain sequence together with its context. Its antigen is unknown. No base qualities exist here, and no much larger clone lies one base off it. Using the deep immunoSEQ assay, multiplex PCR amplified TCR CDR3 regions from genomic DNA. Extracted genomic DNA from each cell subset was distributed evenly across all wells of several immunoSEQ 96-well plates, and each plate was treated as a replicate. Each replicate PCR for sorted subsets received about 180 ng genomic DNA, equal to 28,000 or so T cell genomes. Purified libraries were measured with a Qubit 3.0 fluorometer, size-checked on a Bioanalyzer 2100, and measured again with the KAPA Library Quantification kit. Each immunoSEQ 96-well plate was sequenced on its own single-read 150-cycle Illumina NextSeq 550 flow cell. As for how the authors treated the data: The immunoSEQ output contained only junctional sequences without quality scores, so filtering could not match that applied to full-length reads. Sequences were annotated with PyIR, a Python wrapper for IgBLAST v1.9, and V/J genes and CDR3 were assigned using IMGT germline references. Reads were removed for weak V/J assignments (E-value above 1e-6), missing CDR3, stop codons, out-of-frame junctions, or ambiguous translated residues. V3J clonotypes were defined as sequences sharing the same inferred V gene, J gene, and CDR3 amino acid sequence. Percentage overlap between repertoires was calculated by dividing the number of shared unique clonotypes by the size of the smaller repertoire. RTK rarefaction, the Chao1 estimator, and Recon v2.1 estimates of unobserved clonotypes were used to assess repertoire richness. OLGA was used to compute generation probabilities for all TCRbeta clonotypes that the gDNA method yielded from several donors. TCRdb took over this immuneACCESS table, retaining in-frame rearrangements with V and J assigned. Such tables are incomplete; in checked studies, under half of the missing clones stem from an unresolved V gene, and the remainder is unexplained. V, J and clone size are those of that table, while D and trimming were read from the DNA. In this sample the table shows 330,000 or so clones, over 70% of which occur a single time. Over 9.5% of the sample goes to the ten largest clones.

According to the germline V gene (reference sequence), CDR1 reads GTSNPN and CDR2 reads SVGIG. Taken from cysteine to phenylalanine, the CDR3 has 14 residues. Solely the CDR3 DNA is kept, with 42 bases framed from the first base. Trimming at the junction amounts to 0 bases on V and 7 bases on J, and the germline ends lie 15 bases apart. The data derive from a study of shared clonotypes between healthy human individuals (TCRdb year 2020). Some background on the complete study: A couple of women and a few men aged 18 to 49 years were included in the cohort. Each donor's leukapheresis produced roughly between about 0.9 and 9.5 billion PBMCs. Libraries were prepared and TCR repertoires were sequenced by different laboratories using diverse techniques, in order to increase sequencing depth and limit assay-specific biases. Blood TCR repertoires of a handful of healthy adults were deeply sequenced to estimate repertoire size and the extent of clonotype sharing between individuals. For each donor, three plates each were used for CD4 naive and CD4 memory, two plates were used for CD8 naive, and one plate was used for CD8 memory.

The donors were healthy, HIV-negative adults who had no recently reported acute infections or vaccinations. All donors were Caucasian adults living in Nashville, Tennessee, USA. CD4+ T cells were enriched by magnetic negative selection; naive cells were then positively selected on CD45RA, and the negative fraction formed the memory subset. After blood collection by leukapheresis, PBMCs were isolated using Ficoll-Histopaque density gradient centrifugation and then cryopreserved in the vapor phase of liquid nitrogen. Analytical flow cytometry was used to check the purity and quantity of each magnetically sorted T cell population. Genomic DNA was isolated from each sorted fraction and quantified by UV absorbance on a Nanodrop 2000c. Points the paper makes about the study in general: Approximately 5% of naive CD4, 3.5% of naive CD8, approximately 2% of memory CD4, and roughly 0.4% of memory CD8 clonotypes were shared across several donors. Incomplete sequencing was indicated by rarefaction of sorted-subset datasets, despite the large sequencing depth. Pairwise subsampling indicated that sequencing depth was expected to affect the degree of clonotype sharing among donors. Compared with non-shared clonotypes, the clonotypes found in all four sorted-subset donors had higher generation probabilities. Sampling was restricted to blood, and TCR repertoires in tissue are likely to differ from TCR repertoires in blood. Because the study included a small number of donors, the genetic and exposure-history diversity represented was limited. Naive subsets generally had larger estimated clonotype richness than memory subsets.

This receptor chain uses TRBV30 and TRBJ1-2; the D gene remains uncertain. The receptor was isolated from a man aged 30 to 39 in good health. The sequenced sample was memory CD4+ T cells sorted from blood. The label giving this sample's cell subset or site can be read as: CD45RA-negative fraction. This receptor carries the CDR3 CAWSVSPQPRGYTF. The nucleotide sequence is TGTGCCTGGAGTGTATCCCCCCAACCCCGTGGCTACACCTTC.